This TCR beta chain emerged from a study of blood T cell repertoires in COVID-19. Study summary: From the United States, Italy and Spain came samples of acute and convalescent COVID-19. T cells, B-cell-depleted T cells, or PBMCs supplied cDNA or gDNA.

The CDR3 loop spans 14 amino acids. V lost 1 base and J 6 bases, leaving 10 bases between the germline ends. Germline V lookup: CDR1 MNHNS, CDR2 SASEGT. In the authors' methods: Amplification of reference gene primers provided the estimated nucleated cell counts. Clones were sequenced by immunoSEQ multiplex PCR, and TCRdb holds only the in-frame ones, with some missing. The DNA was the basis for D and trimming; V, J and clone size are from that table. The table has about 310,000 clones, roughly 84% seen once. The count of this clone is one. Material: peripheral blood. J is TRBJ2-1 and V is TRBV6-1; D gene unclear. The origin of this receptor is a man in his forties or fifties with active or convalescent COVID-19. The CDR3 protein is CASSEDPDTNEQFF. Written as DNA, the CDR3 is TGTGCCAGCAGTGAAGATCCAGATACCAATGAGCAGTTCTTC.